This T cell receptor beta chain was identified during a study of T-cell memory formation after mild COVID-19. Whole-study findings and limits: The authors left the SARS-CoV-2 specificity of second-wave clones peaking on day 37 unconfirmed. Most CD4+ clones that shrank were in CM and EM, while CD8+ ones turned up in EMRA.

CDR3 size: 13 residues. Constant-segment primers served in 5'RACE that generated TCR alpha and TCR beta cDNA libraries bearing sample barcodes and UMIs. From the 5' RACE reads, TCRdb called clonotypes with MiXCR, one entry per CDR3 protein. The top ten clones hold over 20% of a sample with approximately 300,000 distinct CDR3 sequences, about 15% of them seen once. This clonotype was recorded many times. Its antigen is unknown. Germline and junction disagree at one end, which may indicate a read error. This sequence was found in a man aged 18 to 30 who had mild COVID-19 (a few samples of this study predate the infection). Cell type and time point are not known. The sequencing input was PBMCs or a T cell subset sorted from them (not recorded which). The rearrangement joins TRBV12-3 or TRBV12-4 to TRBJ2-3; D is ambiguous. The CDR3 sequence: CASSLKGTDTQYF. The DNA for the CDR3 is TGCGCCAGCAGCTTGAAGGGCACAGATACGCAGTATTTT.